This TCR beta chain was found in a study of post-analysis software for immune sequencing data. Study summary: The disease courses covered relapsing-remitting, secondary progressive and progressive-relapsing multiple sclerosis.

This clonotype was observed a few times. Its antigen is unidentified. Unique-molecular-identifier-tagged TCR beta cDNA libraries were used. T cells, about 0.85 to 11 million of them, yielded some 540,000 cDNA molecules. MiXCR, applied by TCRdb to the PCR reads, yields one record per CDR3 protein. Here the sample spans approximately 770,000 distinct CDR3 sequences, around 45% being singletons. CDR1 is DFQATT, CDR2 SNEGSKA, per germline (reference sequence). CDR3 length: 14 residues. Trimming took off 8 bases at V and 0 bases at J, with 17 bases between the two ends. Whole-study findings and limits: Controls showed significantly higher normalized Chao1 diversity than did multiple sclerosis patients. Samples prepared in the same batch strongly co-clustered by F measure. Patients carried a few TRBV segments more frequently than controls did, and TRBV5-6, TRBV5-1 and TRBV20-1 were among them.

This TCR derives from a girl between 10 and 17 years old with multiple sclerosis. This chain uses TRBV20-1 with TRBJ2-7, with D possibly being TRBD1 or TRBD2 (5 bases each). Specimen: blood. The CDR3 is CSPRGDGLSYEQYF. The CDR3 DNA reads TGCAGTCCCAGAGGGGACGGACTCTCCTACGAGCAGTACTTC.